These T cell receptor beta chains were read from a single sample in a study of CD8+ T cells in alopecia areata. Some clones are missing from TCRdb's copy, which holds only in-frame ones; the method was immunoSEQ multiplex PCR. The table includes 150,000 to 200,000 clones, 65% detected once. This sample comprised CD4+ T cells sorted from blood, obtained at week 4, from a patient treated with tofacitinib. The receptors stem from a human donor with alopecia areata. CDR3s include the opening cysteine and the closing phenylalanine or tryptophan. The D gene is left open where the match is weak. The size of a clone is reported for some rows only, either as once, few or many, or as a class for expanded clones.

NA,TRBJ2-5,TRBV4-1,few,CASSQVAGVETQYF,TGCGCCAGCAGCCAAGTTGCCGGGGTGGAGACCCAGTACTTC
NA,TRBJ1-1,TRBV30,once,CAWSVRLNTEAFF,TGTGCCTGGAGTGTCCGGCTGAACACTGAAGCTTTCTTT
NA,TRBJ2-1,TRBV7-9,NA,CASTVVSYNEQFF,TGTGCCAGCACCGTAGTCTCCTACAATGAGCAGTTCTTC
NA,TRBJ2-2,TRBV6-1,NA,CASSGSTGELFF,TGTGCCAGCAGCGGCTCCACCGGGGAGCTGTTTTTT
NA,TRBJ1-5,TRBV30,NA,CAWSRGLQPQHF,TGTGCCTGGAGTCGGGGGCTACAGCCCCAGCATTTT
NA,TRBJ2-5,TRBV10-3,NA,CATLGAYQETQYF,TGTGCCACCTTAGGGGCGTACCAAGAGACCCAGTACTTC
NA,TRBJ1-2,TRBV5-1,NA,CASSLGRDGYTF,TGCGCCAGCAGCTTGGGCAGGGATGGCTACACCTTC
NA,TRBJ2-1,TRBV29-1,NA,CSVEGRATSYNEQFF,TGCAGCGTTGAGGGGCGCGCCACCTCCTACAATGAGCAGTTCTTC
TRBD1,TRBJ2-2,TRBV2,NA,CASSVQGIGELFF,TGTGCCAGCAGTGTACAGGGGATAGGGGAGCTGTTTTTT
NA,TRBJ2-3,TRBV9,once,CASSVGDTQYF,TGTGCCAGCAGCGTAGGTGATACGCAGTATTTT
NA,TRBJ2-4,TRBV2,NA,CASSERGGLAKNIQYF,TGTGCCAGCAGTGAGCGGGGCGGACTAGCCAAAAACATTCAGTACTTC
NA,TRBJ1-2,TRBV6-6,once,CACQVLSYGYTF,TGTGCCTGCCAGGTTTTAAGTTATGGCTACACCTTC
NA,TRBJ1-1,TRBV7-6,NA,CASSLVVRGEGEAFF,TGTGCCAGCAGCTTAGTGGTGAGGGGCGAGGGTGAAGCTTTCTTT
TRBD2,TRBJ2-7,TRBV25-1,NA,CASSIAGRAYEQYF,TGTGCCAGCTCAATAGCGGGGCGCGCCTACGAGCAGTACTTC
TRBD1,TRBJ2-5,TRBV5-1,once,CASSFDREETQYF,TGCGCCAGCAGCTTTGACAGGGAGGAGACCCAGTACTTC
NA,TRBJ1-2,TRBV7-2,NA,CASSPFGFSQGNGYTF,TGTGCCAGCAGCCCCTTCGGTTTTAGCCAGGGAAATGGCTACACCTTC
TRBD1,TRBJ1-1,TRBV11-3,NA,CASSLGGQRENTEAFF,TGTGCCAGCAGCTTAGGGGGACAGAGAGAGAACACTGAAGCTTTCTTT
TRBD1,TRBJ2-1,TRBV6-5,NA,CASMEDRGHNEQFF,TGTGCCAGCATGGAGGACAGGGGCCACAATGAGCAGTTCTTC
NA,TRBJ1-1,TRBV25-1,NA,CASLDVNTEAFF,TGTGCCAGCCTCGACGTCAACACTGAAGCTTTCTTT
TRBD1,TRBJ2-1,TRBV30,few,CAWSVQGGPSYNEQFF,TGTGCCTGGAGTGTACAGGGGGGTCCCTCCTACAATGAGCAGTTCTTC
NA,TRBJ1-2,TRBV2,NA,CASRDFLRGYTF,TGTGCCAGCAGGGACTTTCTAAGGGGCTACACCTTC
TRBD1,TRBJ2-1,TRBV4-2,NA,CASSHRTGWDEQFF,TGTGCCAGCAGCCACCGGACAGGGTGGGATGAGCAGTTCTTC
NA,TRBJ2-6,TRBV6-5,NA,CASQRLTSGANVLTF,TGTGCCAGCCAACGTTTGACCTCTGGGGCCAACGTCCTGACTTTC
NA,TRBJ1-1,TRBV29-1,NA,CSVNTAVEAFF,TGCAGCGTAAACACAGCGGTTGAAGCTTTCTTT
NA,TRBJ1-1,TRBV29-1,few,CSADLGGVNTEAFF,TGCAGCGCCGACCTAGGAGGAGTGAACACTGAAGCTTTCTTT
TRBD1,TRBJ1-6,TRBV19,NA,CATSGQGDSPLHF,TGTGCCACATCAGGACAGGGGGATTCACCCCTCCACTTT
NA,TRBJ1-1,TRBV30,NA,CAWRRGATEAFF,TGTGCCTGGAGACGAGGGGCCACTGAAGCTTTCTTT
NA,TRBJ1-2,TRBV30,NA,CAYTLGPYGYTF,TGTGCCTACACTCTGGGACCCTATGGCTACACCTTC
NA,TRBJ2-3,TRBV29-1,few,CSVRTVITDTQYF,TGCAGCGTAAGGACAGTAATCACAGATACGCAGTATTTT
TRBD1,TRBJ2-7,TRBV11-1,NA,CASSLGTGASYEQYF,TGTGCCAGCAGCTTAGGGACAGGGGCTTCTTACGAGCAGTACTTC
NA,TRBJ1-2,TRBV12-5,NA,CASGFGQIYGYTF,TGTGCTAGTGGCTTCGGACAGATCTATGGCTACACCTTC
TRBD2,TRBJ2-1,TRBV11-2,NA,CASRPTSGGDNEQFF,TGTGCCAGCAGGCCTACTAGCGGCGGGGACAATGAGCAGTTCTTC
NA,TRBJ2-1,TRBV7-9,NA,CASSRRQDPYNEQFF,TGTGCCAGCAGCAGACGACAGGATCCCTACAATGAGCAGTTCTTC
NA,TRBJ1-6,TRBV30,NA,CAWSVAGNNSPLHF,TGTGCCTGGAGTGTAGCAGGGAACAATTCACCCCTCCACTTT
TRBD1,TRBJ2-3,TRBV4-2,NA,CASSPGQGNEDTQYF,TGTGCCAGCAGCCCGGGACAGGGGAATGAAGATACGCAGTATTTT
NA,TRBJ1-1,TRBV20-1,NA,CSAWGSEAFF,TGCAGTGCCTGGGGATCTGAAGCTTTCTTT
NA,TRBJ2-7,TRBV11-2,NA,CASSLGGFYEQYF,TGTGCCAGCAGCTTAGGGGGTTTCTACGAGCAGTACTTC